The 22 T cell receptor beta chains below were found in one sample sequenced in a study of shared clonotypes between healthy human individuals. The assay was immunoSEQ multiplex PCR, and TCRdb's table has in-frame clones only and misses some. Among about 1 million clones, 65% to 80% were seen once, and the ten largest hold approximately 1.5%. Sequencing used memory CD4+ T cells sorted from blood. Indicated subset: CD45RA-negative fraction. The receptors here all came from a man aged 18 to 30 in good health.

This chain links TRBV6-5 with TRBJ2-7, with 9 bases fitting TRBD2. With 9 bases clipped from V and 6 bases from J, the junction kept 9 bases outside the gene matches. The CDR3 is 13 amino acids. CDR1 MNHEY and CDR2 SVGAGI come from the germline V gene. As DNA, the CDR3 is TGTGCCAGTAGAAGCAGCGGGAGGAGCGAGCAGTACTTC. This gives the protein CASRSSGRSEQYF.

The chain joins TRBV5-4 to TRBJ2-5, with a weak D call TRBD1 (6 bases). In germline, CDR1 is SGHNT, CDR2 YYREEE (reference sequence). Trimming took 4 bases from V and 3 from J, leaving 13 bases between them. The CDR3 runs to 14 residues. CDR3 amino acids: CASSPGVPKETQYF. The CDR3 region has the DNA TGTGCCAGCAGCCCAGGGGTCCCAAAAGAGACCCAGTACTTC.

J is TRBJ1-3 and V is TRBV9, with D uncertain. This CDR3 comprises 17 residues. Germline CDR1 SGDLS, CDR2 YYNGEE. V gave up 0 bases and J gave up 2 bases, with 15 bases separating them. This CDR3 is CASSVGPVEGTGNTIYF. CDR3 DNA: TGTGCCAGCAGCGTAGGTCCGGTGGAAGGGACTGGAAACACCATATATTTT. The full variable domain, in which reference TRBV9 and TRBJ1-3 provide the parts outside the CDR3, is DSGVTQTPKHLITATGQRVTLRCSPRSGDLSVYWYQQSLDQGLQFLIQYYNGEERAKGNILERFSAQQFPDLHSELNLSSLELGDSALYFCASSVGPVEGTGNTIYFGEGSWLTVV.

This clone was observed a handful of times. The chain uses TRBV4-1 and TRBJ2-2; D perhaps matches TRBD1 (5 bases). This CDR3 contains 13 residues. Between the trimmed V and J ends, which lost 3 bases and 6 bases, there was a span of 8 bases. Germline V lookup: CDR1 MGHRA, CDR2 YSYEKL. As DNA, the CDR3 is TGCGCCAGCAGCCAGGCAGGGTCCGGGGAGCTGTTTTTT. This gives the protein CASSQAGSGELFF.

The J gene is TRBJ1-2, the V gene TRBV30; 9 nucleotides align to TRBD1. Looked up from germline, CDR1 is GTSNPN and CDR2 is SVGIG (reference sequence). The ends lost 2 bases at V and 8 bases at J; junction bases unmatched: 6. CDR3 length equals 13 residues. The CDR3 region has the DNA TGTGCCTGGAGTTCGGACAGGGGTCCAGGCTACACCTTC. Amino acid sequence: CAWSSDRGPGYTF.

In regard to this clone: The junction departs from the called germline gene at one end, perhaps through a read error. This CDR3 reads CTGDPKNTGELFF. The CDR3 DNA follows: TGCACGGGGGACCCAAAGAACACCGGGGAGCTGTTTTTT. The gene calls are TRBV6-7 and TRBJ2-2; tentatively, D is TRBD2 (6 bases). TRBV6-7 is an open reading frame whose function is uncertain. This CDR3 comprises 13 residues.

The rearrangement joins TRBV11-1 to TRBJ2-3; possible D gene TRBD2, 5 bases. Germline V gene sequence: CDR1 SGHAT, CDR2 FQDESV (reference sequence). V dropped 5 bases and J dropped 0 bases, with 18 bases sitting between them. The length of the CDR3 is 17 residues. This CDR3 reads CASSLRESGSSTDTQYF. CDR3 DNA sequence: TGTGCCAGCAGCCTAAGGGAAAGCGGTTCTAGCACAGATACGCAGTATTTT.

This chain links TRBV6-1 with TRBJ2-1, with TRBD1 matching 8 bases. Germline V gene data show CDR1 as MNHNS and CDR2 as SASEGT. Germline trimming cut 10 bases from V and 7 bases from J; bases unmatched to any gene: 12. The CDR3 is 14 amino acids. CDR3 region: CAIRGQGYRNEQFF. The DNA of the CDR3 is TGTGCCATCCGTGGACAGGGATATAGGAATGAGCAGTTCTTC.

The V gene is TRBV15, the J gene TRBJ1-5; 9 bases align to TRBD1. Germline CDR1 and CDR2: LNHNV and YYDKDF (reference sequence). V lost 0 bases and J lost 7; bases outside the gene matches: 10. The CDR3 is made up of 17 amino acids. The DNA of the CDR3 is TGTGCCACCAGCAGAGATTCGTTAGGGACAGGGTTGCAGCCCCAGCATTTT. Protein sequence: CATSRDSLGTGLQPQHF.

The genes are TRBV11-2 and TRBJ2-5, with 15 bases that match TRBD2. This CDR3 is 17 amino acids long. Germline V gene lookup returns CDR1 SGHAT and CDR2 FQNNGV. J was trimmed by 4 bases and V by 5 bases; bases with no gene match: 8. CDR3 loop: CASSPLGLAGGGETQYF. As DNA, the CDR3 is TGTGCCAGCAGCCCCCTGGGACTAGCGGGAGGAGGAGAGACCCAGTACTTC.

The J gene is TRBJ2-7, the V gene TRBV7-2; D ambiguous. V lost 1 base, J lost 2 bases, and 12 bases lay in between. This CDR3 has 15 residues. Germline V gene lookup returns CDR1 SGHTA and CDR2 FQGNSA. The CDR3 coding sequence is TGTGCCAGCAGCTTAGAAAAGCTGGTCACCTACGAGCAGTACTTC. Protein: CASSLEKLVTYEQYF.

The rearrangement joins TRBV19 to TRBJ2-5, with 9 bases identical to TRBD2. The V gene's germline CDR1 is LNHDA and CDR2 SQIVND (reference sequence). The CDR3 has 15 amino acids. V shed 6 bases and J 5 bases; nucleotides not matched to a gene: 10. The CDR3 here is CASSTSGQIVETQYF. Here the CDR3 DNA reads TGTGCCAGTAGCACTAGCGGGCAGATCGTGGAGACCCAGTACTTC.

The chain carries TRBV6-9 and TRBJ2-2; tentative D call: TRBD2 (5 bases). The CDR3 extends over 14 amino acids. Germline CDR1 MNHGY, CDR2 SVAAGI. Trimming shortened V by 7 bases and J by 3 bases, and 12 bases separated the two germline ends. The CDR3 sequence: CASNGKQYTGELFF. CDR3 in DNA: TGTGCCAGCAACGGGAAACAATACACCGGGGAGCTGTTTTTT.

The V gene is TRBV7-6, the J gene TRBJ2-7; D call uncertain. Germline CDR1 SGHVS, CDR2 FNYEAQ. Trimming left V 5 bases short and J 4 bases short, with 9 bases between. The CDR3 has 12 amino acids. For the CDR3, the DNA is TGTGCCAGCAGCGTAGGTTCTTACGAGCAGTACTTC. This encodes CASSVGSYEQYF.

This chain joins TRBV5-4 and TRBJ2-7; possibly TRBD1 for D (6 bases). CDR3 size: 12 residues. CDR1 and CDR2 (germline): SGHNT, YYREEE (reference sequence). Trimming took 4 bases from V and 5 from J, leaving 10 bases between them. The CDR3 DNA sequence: TGTGCCAGCAGCCGTACAGGGAACGAGCAGTACTTC. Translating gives CASSRTGNEQYF.

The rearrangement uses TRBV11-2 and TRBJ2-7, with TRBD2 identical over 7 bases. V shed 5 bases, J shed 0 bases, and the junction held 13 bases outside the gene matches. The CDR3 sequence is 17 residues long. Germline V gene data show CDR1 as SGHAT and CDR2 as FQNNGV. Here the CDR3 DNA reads TGTGCCAGCAGCCCGGGAGGTCTAGCGGACTTCTCCTACGAGCAGTACTTC. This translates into CASSPGGLADFSYEQYF.

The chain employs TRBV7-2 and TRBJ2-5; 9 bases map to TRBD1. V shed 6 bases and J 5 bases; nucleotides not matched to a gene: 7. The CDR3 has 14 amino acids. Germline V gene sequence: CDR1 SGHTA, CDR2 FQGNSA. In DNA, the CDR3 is TGTGCCAGCAGTGTACAGGGGGCTGGCGAGACCCAGTACTTC. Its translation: CASSVQGAGETQYF.

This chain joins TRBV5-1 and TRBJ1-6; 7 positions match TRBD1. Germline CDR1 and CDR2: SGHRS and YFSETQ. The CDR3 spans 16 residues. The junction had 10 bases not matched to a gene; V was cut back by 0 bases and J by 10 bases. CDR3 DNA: TGCGCCAGCAGCTTGGACTGGACAGGCACGGGATCACCCCTCCACTTT. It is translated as CASSLDWTGTGSPLHF.

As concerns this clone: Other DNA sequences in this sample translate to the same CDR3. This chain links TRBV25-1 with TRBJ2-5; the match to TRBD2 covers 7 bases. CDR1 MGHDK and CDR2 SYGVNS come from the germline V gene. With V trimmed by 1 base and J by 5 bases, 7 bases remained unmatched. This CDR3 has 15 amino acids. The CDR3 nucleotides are TGTGCCAGCAGTGAATTGTGGACGGGAGGTGAGACCCAGTACTTC. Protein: CASSELWTGGETQYF.

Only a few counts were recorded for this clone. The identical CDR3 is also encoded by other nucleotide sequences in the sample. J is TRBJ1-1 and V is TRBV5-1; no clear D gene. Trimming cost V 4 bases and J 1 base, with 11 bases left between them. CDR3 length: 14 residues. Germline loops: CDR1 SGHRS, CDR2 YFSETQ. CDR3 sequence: CASSPGQPNTEAFF. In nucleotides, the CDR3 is TGCGCCAGCAGCCCTGGGCAGCCGAACACTGAAGCTTTCTTT.

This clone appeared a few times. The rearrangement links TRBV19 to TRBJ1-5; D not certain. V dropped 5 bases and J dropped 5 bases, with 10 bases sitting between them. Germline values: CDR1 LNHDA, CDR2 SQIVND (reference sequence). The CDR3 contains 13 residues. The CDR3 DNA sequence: TGTGCCAGTAGTCCCCAGATTTATCAGCCCCAGCATTTT. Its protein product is CASSPQIYQPQHF.

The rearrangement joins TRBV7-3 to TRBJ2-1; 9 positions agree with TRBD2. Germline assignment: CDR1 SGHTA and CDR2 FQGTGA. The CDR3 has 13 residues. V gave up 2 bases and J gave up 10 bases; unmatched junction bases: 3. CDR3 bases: TGTGCCAGCAGCTTACTAAGCGGGGGGGAGCAGTTCTTC. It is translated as CASSLLSGGEQFF.